This is a list of T cell receptor beta chains from one sample in a study of T cell changes during pregnancy in multiple sclerosis. Method: immunoSEQ multiplex PCR; TCRdb's copy keeps in-frame clones and lacks some. The sample lists 60,000 to 70,000 clones; 90% to 95% were seen once. The sample here was peripheral blood, taken after pregnancy. Receptors originate from a female donor in good health, enrolled as a control in a pregnancy study. Each CDR3 is given with its conserved first and last residue. The order of the fields is J gene, D gene, clone size, V gene, CDR3 protein, CDR3 DNA. A D gene is named only where the DNA matches it firmly. Size is stated for part of the rows, as once, few or many counts, or as a class when the clone is expanded.

TRBJ1-4,-,-,TRBV6-6,CATRQRNEKLFF,TGTGCCACCCGACAAAGGAATGAAAAACTGTTTTTT
TRBJ2-2,-,-,TRBV5-6,CASSGRGKDTGELFF,TGTGCCAGCAGCGGCAGGGGAAAGGACACCGGGGAGCTGTTTTTT
TRBJ2-1,TRBD2,few,TRBV7-9,CASSLAGGGNNEQFF,TGTGCCAGCAGCTTAGCTGGCGGGGGAAACAATGAGCAGTTCTTC
TRBJ1-1,TRBD1,-,TRBV30,CAWSPQGAMMVITEAFF,TGTGCCTGGAGTCCCCAGGGGGCGATGATGGTTATTACTGAAGCTTTCTTT
TRBJ2-2,-,-,TRBV7-3,CASSLQGSTGELFF,TGTGCCAGCAGCTTACAGGGCTCCACCGGGGAGCTGTTTTTT
TRBJ1-3,-,-,TRBV6-1,CASRPGVAGNTIYF,TGTGCCAGCAGGCCAGGGGTCGCTGGAAACACCATATATTTT
TRBJ1-1,TRBD1,-,TRBV7-2,CASSPDRGLRTEAFF,TGTGCCAGCAGCCCGGACAGGGGGCTGAGAACTGAAGCTTTCTTT
TRBJ2-2,TRBD1,-,TRBV27,CASSLRQGEWTGELFF,TGTGCCAGCAGTTTAAGACAGGGCGAATGGACCGGGGAGCTGTTTTTT
TRBJ2-7,TRBD1,-,TRBV6-5,CASSPGQHYEQYF,TGTGCCAGCAGCCCGGGACAGCACTACGAGCAGTACTTC
TRBJ1-5,-,-,TRBV19,CASSIVVEVNQPQHF,TGTGCCAGTAGTATAGTGGTGGAGGTCAATCAGCCCCAGCATTTT
TRBJ1-1,TRBD1,-,TRBV7-8,CASSLAPGQGLDTEAFF,TGTGCCAGCAGCTTAGCACCCGGACAGGGTTTGGACACTGAAGCTTTCTTT
TRBJ2-1,TRBD2,-,TRBV7-2,CASSFGTSLHEQFF,TGTGCCAGCAGCTTCGGGACTAGTCTCCACGAGCAGTTCTTC
TRBJ2-2,-,once,TRBV5-4,CASSPLSNTGELFF,TGTGCCAGCAGCCCATTGTCAAACACCGGGGAGCTGTTTTTT
TRBJ1-1,-,-,TRBV6-4,CASSPAGGTAEAFF,TGTGCCAGCAGCCCAGCGGGGGGTACCGCTGAAGCTTTCTTT
TRBJ1-2,TRBD1,-,TRBV19,CASSMISTGGSYGYTF,TGTGCCAGTAGTATGATTTCGACAGGGGGTAGCTATGGCTACACCTTC
TRBJ2-5,TRBD2,-,TRBV7-2,CASSPRGGRETQYF,TGTGCCAGCAGCCCCCGGGGGGGCAGGGAGACCCAGTACTTC
TRBJ2-7,-,-,TRBV14,CASSQVRGTYEQYF,TGTGCCAGCAGCCAAGTTAGGGGCACCTACGAGCAGTACTTC
TRBJ2-7,TRBD1,-,TRBV7-3,CASSSGPGTGPNSYEQYF,TGTGCCAGCAGCTCCGGTCCCGGGACAGGGCCGAACTCCTACGAGCAGTACTTC
TRBJ2-7,-,-,TRBV30,CAWSTRTVPYEQYF,TGTGCCTGGAGTACACGGACAGTCCCCTACGAGCAGTACTTC
TRBJ2-5,TRBD2,-,TRBV14,CASSQSGGAPRETQYF,TGTGCCAGCAGCCAAAGCGGGGGGGCTCCCCGGGAGACCCAGTACTTC
TRBJ2-1,-,-,TRBV5-4,CASTSAGVYNEQFF,TGTGCCAGCACCTCAGCGGGCGTCTACAATGAGCAGTTCTTC
TRBJ1-2,-,-,TRBV15,CATSSTPRAGDGYTF,TGTGCCACCAGCAGTACCCCGCGGGCAGGGGACGGCTACACCTTC